Following are 23 T cell receptor beta chains from one sample sequenced in a study of blood T cell repertoires in COVID-19. Sequenced by immunoSEQ multiplex PCR; TCRdb stores in-frame clones only, minus some. The sample holds about 280,000 clones, about 88% seen once. The sequencing input was peripheral blood. The source of these receptors is a woman aged 25 to 39 with COVID-19, enrolled during active disease.

This chain joins TRBV5-1 and TRBJ2-1; 8 bases map to TRBD2. Germline CDR1 is SGHRS and CDR2 is YFSETQ. The CDR3 is 17 residues long. With 4 bases clipped from V and 2 bases from J, the junction kept 11 bases outside the gene matches. This chain's CDR3 is CASSSGLARGPYNEQFF. CDR3 sequence (DNA): TGCGCCAGCAGCAGCGGACTAGCCCGAGGTCCCTACAATGAGCAGTTCTTC.

The rearrangement uses TRBV6-5 and TRBJ2-7; 9 nucleotides align to TRBD2. V was pared by 7 bases and J by 4 bases, with 8 bases of the junction left unmatched. The germline V gene encodes CDR1 MNHEY and CDR2 SVGAGI. CDR3 length equals 14 residues. CDR3 nucleotides: TGTGCCAGCACTTTTAGCGGGAGAGCATACGAGCAGTACTTC. This encodes CASTFSGRAYEQYF.

The J gene is TRBJ1-2, the V gene TRBV5-4; tentatively, D is TRBD1 (5 bases). V was trimmed by 4 bases and J by 13 bases, leaving 20 bases between them. The CDR3 has 13 amino acids. Germline V gene data show CDR1 as SGHNT and CDR2 as YYREEE (reference sequence). The CDR3 sequence: CASSTQTALSRTF. CDR3 nucleotides: TGTGCCAGCAGCACCCAGACAGCCCTCTCGCGCACCTTC.

With respect to this clone: Distinct nucleotide sequences in the sample also encode this CDR3. The genes are TRBV3-1 (or the pseudogene TRBV3-2) and TRBJ2-7, with TRBD2 identical over 13 bases. The junction had 1 base not matched to a gene; V was cut back by 4 bases and J by 4 bases. This CDR3 region has 14 residues. In germline, CDR1 is LGHDT, CDR2 YNNKEL (reference sequence). The CDR3 sequence is CASSRTSGSYEQYF. CDR3 bases: TGTGCCAGCAGCCGGACTAGCGGGAGTTACGAGCAGTACTTC.

The V call is TRBV7-9, the J call TRBJ1-3, with TRBD1 matching over 8 bases. The V segment lost 3 bases and the J segment 7 bases; nucleotides outside the gene matches: 5. CDR1 is SEHNR, CDR2 FQNEAQ, per germline (reference sequence). The CDR3 consists of 14 residues. The CDR3 DNA reads TGTGCCAGCAGCTTGCCAGGGGGCGCGAACACCATATATTTT. As protein: CASSLPGGANTIYF.

The chain couples TRBV2 to TRBJ2-2; D is ambiguous. CDR3 length: 14 residues. Trimming took off 3 bases at V and 1 base at J, with 6 bases between the two ends. Germline-derived CDR1 and CDR2 are SNHLY and FYNNEI. The CDR3 protein is CASSESRNTGELFF. In DNA form, the CDR3 reads TGTGCCAGCAGTGAGTCTAGGAACACCGGGGAGCTGTTTTTT.

This rearrangement joins TRBV5-1 to TRBJ1-2, with 7 bases aligning to TRBD1. Trimming removed 2 bases from V and 8 bases from J; junction bases left unmatched: 9. The CDR3 runs 14 residues. Germline loops: CDR1 SGHRS, CDR2 YFSETQ. As DNA, the CDR3 is TGCGCCAGCAGCTTTGCTCCGGGACAGCCGGGCTACACCTTC. Its translation is CASSFAPGQPGYTF.

V and J are TRBV12-3 or TRBV12-4 and TRBJ1-2; possible D gene TRBD1, 5 bases. V was clipped by 1 base and J by 4 bases, with 7 bases between them. The CDR3 contains 13 residues. The CDR3 loop reads CASSLGQRYGYTF. The CDR3 region has the DNA TGTGCCAGCAGTTTAGGACAGCGCTATGGCTACACCTTC.

The chain combines TRBV5-8 with TRBJ1-6, with a tentative D call TRBD1 (5 bases). The CDR3 runs to 15 residues. The germline V gene has CDR1 SGHTS and CDR2 YDEGEE. The V and J ends lost 1 base and 7 bases respectively, with 12 bases between them. The CDR3: CASSLNDSPNSPLHF. Written as DNA, the CDR3 is TGTGCCAGCAGCTTGAACGACAGTCCGAATTCACCCCTCCACTTT.

The J gene is TRBJ2-2, the V gene TRBV10-3; 9 nucleotides align to TRBD2. The CDR3 contains 15 residues. CDR1 is ENHRY and CDR2 is SYGVKD in the germline V gene. With 5 bases clipped from V and 2 bases from J, the junction kept 3 bases outside the gene matches. DNA for the CDR3: TGTGCCATCAGTAGCGGGAGGTCCAACACCGGGGAGCTGTTTTTT. Protein product: CAISSGRSNTGELFF.

J is TRBJ1-5 and V is TRBV19, with a weak D call TRBD1 (5 bases). The CDR3 loop spans 14 amino acids. Trimming removed 5 bases at V and 4 bases at J, with 12 bases between. Germline-derived CDR1 and CDR2 are LNHDA and SQIVND (reference sequence). CDR3 coding DNA: TGTGCCAGTAGTGCACTTCAGGGAAATCAGCCCCAGCATTTT. Amino acid sequence: CASSALQGNQPQHF.

The chain is built from TRBV5-6 and TRBJ2-3, with 8 bases aligning to TRBD1. Germline V gives CDR1 SGHDT, CDR2 YYEEEE. The junction had 2 bases not matched to a gene; V was cut back by 0 bases and J by 2 bases. The CDR3 totals 15 residues. Here the CDR3 reads CASSLGTGHTDTQYF. The CDR3 DNA is TGTGCCAGCAGCTTGGGGACAGGGCACACAGATACGCAGTATTTT.

This clone has a single count. The V and J genes are TRBV9 and TRBJ2-1; TRBD1 aligns across 8 bases. The V segment lost 7 bases and the J segment 14 bases; nucleotides outside the gene matches: 5. Germline V gene sequence: CDR1 SGDLS, CDR2 YYNGEE. CDR3 size: 10 residues. The CDR3 coding sequence is TGTGCCAGCCTTACGGGACAGGAGTTCTTC. It translates to CASLTGQEFF.

The chain combines TRBV2 with TRBJ1-5; 7 bases agree with TRBD1. The CDR3 totals 13 residues. Trimming at V came to 7 bases and at J to 5 bases, leaving 5 bases not matched to a gene. Looked up from germline, CDR1 is SNHLY and CDR2 is FYNNEI. CDR3 nucleotides: TGTGCCAGCACCAACCAGGGGGATCAGCCCCAGCATTTT. As protein: CASTNQGDQPQHF.

The chain employs TRBV7-2 and TRBJ1-2, with D unclear. This CDR3 spans 15 amino acids. Germline V gene sequence: CDR1 SGHTA, CDR2 FQGNSA. Trimming shortened V by 1 base and J by 0 bases, and 9 bases separated the two germline ends. CDR3 in amino acids: CASSLGLVPNYGYTF. In DNA form, the CDR3 reads TGTGCCAGCAGCTTAGGGCTGGTTCCTAACTATGGCTACACCTTC.

The chain couples TRBV4-3 to TRBJ2-7; 9 bases are a match to TRBD1. CDR1 LGHNA and CDR2 YSLEER come from the germline V gene. The CDR3 runs to 17 residues. Trimming cost V 2 bases and J 6 bases; bases outside gene matches: 14. The DNA for the CDR3 is TGCGCCAGCAGCCAAATTCTTTTCGGGACAGGGAGACGCGAGCAGTACTTC. It is translated as CASSQILFGTGRREQYF.

The rearrangement uses TRBV13 and TRBJ1-1; no firm D call. The V end was cut by 5 bases, the J end by 5 bases, with 12 bases between. The germline V gene has CDR1 PRHDT and CDR2 FYEKMQ (reference sequence). This CDR3 is 13 amino acids long. The CDR3 DNA reads TGTGCCAGCAGCCCGGGAGGAACAACTGAAGCTTTCTTT. It yields the protein CASSPGGTTEAFF. The full variable domain, with the rest looked up from reference TRBV13 and TRBJ1-1, is AAGVIQSPRHLIKEKRETATLKCYPIPRHDTVYWYQQGPGQDPQFLISFYEKMQSDKGSIPDRFSAQQFSDYHSELNMSSLELGDSALYFCASSPGGTTEAFFGQGTRLTVV.

The chain couples TRBV7-2 to TRBJ1-5; D perhaps matches TRBD1 (5 bases). This CDR3 spans 15 amino acids. Deletions cut 4 bases from V and 3 bases from J, with 13 bases between. CDR1 and CDR2 (germline): SGHTA, FQGNSA. CDR3 residues: CASSYGGVTNQPQHF. CDR3 in DNA: TGTGCCAGCAGCTATGGAGGGGTTACCAATCAGCCCCAGCATTTT.

This clone was counted a single time. This chain joins TRBV5-4 and TRBJ2-5; 7 nucleotides align to TRBD1. V shed 4 bases and J 0 bases; nucleotides not matched to a gene: 6. The CDR3 length is 15 residues. Germline V gene sequence: CDR1 SGHNT, CDR2 YYREEE (reference sequence). CDR3 bases: TGTGCCAGCAGCCTCCGACAGGGCTACCAAGAGACCCAGTACTTC. This encodes CASSLRQGYQETQYF.

The rearrangement joins TRBV10-3 to TRBJ2-7; D unclear. Trimming left V 3 bases short and J 4 bases short, with 4 bases between. The CDR3 covers 11 residues. The germline CDR1 and CDR2 sequences are ENHRY and SYGVKD. DNA of the CDR3: TGTGCCATCAGTGACGGGTACGAGCAGTACTTC. It specifies CAISDGYEQYF.

The rearrangement joins TRBV19 to TRBJ2-7, with TRBD2 as a possible D gene (6 bases). This CDR3 is built from 15 residues. V was cut by 6 bases and J by 3 bases, with 18 bases left in between. In germline, CDR1 is LNHDA, CDR2 SQIVND (reference sequence). CDR3 amino acids: CASSKRRENSYEQYF. CDR3 in DNA: TGTGCCAGTAGCAAGAGACGGGAGAACAGCTACGAGCAGTACTTC.

This clone occurred a few times. The V gene is TRBV28, the J gene TRBJ2-1; TRBD2 matches at 7 bases. The CDR3 loop spans 13 amino acids. From germline, CDR1 is MDHEN and CDR2 SYDVKM. Trimming at V came to 1 base and at J to 10 bases, leaving 4 bases not matched to a gene. CDR3 protein: CASSLFGGGEQFF. CDR3 nucleotides: TGTGCCAGCAGTTTATTTGGGGGAGGGGAGCAGTTCTTC. The full variable domain, in which reference TRBV28 and TRBJ2-1 provide the parts outside the CDR3, is DVKVTQSSRYLVKRTGEKVFLECVQDMDHENMFWYRQDPGLGLRLIYFSYDVKMKEKGDIPEGYSVSREKKERFSLILESASTNQTSMYLCASSLFGGGEQFFGPGTRLTVL.

The J gene is TRBJ1-2, the V gene TRBV16, with TRBD1 matching over 7 bases. Looked up from germline, CDR1 is KGHSY and CDR2 is FQNENV. Trimming took 5 bases from V and 7 from J; bases not matched to a gene: 4. The CDR3 is 12 residues long. This CDR3 reads CASSSTGFGYTF. In DNA form, the CDR3 reads TGTGCCAGCAGCTCGACAGGGTTTGGCTACACCTTC. The full variable domain, completed using reference TRBV16 and TRBJ1-2, is GEEVAQTPKHLVRGEGQKAKLYCAPIKGHSYVFWYQQVLKNEFKFLISFQNENVFDETGMPKERFSAKCLPNSPCSLEIQATKLEDSAVYFCASSSTGFGYTFGSGTRLTVV.